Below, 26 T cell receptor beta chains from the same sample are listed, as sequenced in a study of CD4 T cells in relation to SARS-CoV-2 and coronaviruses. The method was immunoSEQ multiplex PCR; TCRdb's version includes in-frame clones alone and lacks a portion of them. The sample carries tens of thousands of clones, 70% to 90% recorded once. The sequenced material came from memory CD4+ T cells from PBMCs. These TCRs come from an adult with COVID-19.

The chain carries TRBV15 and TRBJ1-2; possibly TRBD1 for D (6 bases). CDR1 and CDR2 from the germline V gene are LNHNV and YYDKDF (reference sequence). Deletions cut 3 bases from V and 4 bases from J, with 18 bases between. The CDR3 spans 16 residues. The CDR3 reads CATSSPQTGSGYGYTF. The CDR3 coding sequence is TGTGCCACCAGCAGTCCTCAGACAGGTTCGGGCTATGGCTACACCTTC.

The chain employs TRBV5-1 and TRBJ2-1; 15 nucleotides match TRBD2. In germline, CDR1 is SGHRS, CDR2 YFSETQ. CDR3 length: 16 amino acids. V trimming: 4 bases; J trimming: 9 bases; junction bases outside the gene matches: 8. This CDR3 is CASSQGLAGGAGEQFF. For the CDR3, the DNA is TGCGCCAGCAGCCAGGGACTAGCGGGGGGCGCGGGTGAGCAGTTCTTC.

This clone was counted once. CDR3 region: CASSQQRPSSYNEQFF. The CDR3 region has the DNA TGTGCCAGCAGCCAACAGCGGCCCTCCTCCTACAATGAGCAGTTCTTC. The chain carries TRBV14 and TRBJ2-1, with D possibly being TRBD2 (5 bases). V shed 2 bases and J shed 0 bases, with 11 bases lying between them. This CDR3 has 16 amino acids. Germline V CDR1 and CDR2: SGHDN, FVKESK.

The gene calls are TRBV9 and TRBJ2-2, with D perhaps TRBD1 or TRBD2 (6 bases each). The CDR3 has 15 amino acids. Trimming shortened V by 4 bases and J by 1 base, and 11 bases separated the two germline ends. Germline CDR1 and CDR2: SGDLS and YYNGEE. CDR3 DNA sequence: TGTGCCAGCAGCCAGGGGACTGTGAACACCGGGGAGCTGTTTTTT. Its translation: CASSQGTVNTGELFF.

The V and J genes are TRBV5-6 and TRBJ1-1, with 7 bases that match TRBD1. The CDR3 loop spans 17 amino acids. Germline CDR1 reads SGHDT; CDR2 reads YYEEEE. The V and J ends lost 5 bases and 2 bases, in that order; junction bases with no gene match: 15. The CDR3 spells CASSKLKGTAQNTEAFF. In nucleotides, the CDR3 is TGTGCCAGCAGTAAACTAAAAGGGACAGCCCAAAACACTGAAGCTTTCTTT.

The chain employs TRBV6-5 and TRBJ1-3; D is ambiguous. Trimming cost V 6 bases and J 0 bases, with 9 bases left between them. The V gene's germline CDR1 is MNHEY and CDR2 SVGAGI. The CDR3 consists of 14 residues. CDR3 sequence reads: CASRPGSSGNTIYF. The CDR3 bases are TGTGCCAGCAGGCCCGGGAGCTCTGGAAACACCATATATTTT.

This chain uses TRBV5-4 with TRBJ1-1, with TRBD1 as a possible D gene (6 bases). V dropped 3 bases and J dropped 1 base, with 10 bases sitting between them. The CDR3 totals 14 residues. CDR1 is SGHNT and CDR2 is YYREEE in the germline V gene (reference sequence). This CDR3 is CASSSQTGNTEAFF. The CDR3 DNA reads TGTGCCAGCAGCTCACAGACAGGGAACACTGAAGCTTTCTTT.

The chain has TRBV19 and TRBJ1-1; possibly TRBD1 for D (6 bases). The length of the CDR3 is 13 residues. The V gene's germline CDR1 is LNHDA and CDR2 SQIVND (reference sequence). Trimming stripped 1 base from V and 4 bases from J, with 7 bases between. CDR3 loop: CASSIGRGTEAFF. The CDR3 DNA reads TGTGCCAGTAGTATAGGCAGGGGCACTGAAGCTTTCTTT.

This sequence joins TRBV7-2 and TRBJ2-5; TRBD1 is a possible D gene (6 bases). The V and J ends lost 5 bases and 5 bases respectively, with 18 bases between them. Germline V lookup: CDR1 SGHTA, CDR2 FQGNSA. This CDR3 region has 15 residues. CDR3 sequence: CASSSMTGTRETQYF. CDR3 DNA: TGTGCCAGCAGCAGTATGACCGGGACACGCGAGACCCAGTACTTC.

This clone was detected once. DNA for the CDR3: TGTGCCAGCAGCCAAGAACTCTTGGGCGGGGAAAAACTGTTTTTT. The encoded protein is CASSQELLGGEKLFF. The chain employs TRBV3-1 (or the pseudogene TRBV3-2) and TRBJ1-4; D is unclear. Trimming left V 0 bases short and J 8 bases short, with 13 bases between. CDR1 and CDR2 from the germline V gene are LGHDT and YNNKEL (reference sequence). This CDR3 is 15 amino acids long.

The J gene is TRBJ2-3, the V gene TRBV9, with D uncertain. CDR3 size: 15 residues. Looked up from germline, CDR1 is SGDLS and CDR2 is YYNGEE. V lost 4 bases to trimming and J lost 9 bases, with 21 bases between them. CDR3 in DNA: TGTGCCAGCAGCTCCGGAGACCCACAGAAGACAACGCAGTATTTT. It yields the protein CASSSGDPQKTTQYF.

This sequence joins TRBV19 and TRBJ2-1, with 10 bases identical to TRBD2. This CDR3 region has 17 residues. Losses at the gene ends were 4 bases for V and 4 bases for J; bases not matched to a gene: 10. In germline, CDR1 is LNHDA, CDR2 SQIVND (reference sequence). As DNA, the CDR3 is TGTGCCAGTAGTACCCTCTCCGGGACTAGCGCTTACAATGAGCAGTTCTTC. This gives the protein CASSTLSGTSAYNEQFF.

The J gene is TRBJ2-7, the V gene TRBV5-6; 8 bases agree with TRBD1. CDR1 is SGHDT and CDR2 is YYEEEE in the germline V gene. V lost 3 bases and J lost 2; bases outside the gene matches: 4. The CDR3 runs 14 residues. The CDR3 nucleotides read TGTGCCAGCAGCTGGGGACAGGTAACCTACGAGCAGTACTTC. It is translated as CASSWGQVTYEQYF.

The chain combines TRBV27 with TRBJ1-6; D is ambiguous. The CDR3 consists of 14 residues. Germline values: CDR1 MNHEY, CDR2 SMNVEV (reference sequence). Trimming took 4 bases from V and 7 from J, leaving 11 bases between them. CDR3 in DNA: TGTGCCAGCAGTTCCCCCCTAGGGAATTCACCCCTCCACTTT. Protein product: CASSSPLGNSPLHF.

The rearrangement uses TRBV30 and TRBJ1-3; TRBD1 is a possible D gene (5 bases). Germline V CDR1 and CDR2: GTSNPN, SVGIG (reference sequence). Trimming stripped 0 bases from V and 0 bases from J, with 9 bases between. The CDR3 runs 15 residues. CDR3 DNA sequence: TGTGCCTGGAGTGTAGGGGTCCTCTCTGGAAACACCATATATTTT. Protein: CAWSVGVLSGNTIYF.

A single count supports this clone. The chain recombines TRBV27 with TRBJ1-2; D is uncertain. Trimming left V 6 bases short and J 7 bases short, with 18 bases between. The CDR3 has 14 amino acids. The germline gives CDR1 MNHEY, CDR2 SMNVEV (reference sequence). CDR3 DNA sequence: TGTGCCAGCAGCTCCAGTGGATTGGCGGTTGGCTACACCTTC. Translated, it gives CASSSSGLAVGYTF.

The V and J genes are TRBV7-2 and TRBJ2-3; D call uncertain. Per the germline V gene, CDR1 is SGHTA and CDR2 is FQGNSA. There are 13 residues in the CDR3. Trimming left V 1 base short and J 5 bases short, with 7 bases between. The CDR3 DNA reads TGTGCCAGCAGCTTAGTACCCGTAGATACGCAGTATTTT. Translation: CASSLVPVDTQYF.

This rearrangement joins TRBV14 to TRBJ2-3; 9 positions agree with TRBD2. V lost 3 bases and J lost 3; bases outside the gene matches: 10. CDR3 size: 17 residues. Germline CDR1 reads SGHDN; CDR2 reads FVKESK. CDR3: CASSQWRGGQGTDTQYF. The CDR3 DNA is TGTGCCAGCAGCCAGTGGCGGGGGGGCCAGGGGACAGATACGCAGTATTTT.

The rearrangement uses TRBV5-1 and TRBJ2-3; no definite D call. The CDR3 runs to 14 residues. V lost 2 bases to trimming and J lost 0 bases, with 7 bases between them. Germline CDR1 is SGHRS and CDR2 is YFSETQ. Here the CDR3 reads CASSFKSSTDTQYF. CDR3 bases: TGCGCCAGCAGCTTCAAGTCTAGCACAGATACGCAGTATTTT.

The CDR3 nucleotides read TGTGCCAGCAGCAAAAACAGCGTCGACTCCACTGGCTACACCTTC. Amino acid sequence: CASSKNSVDSTGYTF. The V call is TRBV7-8, the J call TRBJ1-2, with D uncertain. This CDR3 comprises 15 residues. With 5 bases removed from V and 7 bases from J, the gap between germline ends came to 20 bases. CDR1 and CDR2 (germline): SGHVS, FQNEAQ.

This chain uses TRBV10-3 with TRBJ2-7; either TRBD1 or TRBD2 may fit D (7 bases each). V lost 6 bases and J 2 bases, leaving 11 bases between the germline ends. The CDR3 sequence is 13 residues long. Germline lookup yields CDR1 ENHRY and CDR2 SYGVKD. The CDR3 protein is CAIRGGTAYEQYF. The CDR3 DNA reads TGTGCCATCAGGGGGGGGACAGCCTACGAGCAGTACTTC.

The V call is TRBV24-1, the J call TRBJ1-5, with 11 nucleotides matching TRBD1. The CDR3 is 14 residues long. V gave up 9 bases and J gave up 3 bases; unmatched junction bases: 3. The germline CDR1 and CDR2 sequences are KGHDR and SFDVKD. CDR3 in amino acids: CATGDRGDNQPQHF. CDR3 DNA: TGTGCCACCGGGGACAGGGGGGACAATCAGCCCCAGCATTTT.

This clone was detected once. The CDR3 protein is CSVDQGKGTGELFF. Here the CDR3 DNA reads TGCAGCGTTGATCAGGGGAAAGGGACCGGGGAGCTGTTTTTT. This chain connects TRBV29-1 to TRBJ2-2; TRBD1 is a possible D gene (6 bases). Trimming left V 3 bases short and J 5 bases short, with 13 bases between. The germline gives CDR1 SQVTM, CDR2 ANQGSEA. The CDR3 totals 14 residues.

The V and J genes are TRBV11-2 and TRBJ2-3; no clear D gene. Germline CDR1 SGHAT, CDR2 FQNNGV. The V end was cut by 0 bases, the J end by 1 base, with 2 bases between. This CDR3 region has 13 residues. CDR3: CASSLEGTDTQYF. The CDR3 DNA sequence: TGTGCCAGCAGCTTAGAGGGCACAGATACGCAGTATTTT.

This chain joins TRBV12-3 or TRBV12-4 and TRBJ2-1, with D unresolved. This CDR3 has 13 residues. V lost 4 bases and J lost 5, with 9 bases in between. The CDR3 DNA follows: TGTGCCAGCAGTTCGGCAGTCGACAATGAGCAGTTCTTC. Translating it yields CASSSAVDNEQFF.

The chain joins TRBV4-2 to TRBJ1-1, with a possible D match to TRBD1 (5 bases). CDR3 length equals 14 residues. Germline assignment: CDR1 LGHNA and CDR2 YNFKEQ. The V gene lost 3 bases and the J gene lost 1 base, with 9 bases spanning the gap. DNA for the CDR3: TGTGCCAGCAGCCATGGACATGAGAACACTGAAGCTTTCTTT. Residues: CASSHGHENTEAFF.